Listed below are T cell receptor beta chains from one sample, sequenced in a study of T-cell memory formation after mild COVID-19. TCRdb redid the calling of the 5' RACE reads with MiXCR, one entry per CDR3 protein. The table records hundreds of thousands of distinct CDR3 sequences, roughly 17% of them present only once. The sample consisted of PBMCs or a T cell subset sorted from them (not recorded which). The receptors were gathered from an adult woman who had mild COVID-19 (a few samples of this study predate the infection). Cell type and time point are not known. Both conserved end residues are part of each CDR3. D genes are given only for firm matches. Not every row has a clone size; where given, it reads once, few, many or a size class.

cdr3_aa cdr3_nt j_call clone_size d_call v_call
CASSVAPGQGIYEQYF TGTGCCAGCAGCGTAGCTCCGGGACAGGGGATCTACGAGCAGTACTTC TRBJ2-7 - TRBD1 TRBV9
CASSGGLAGRYNEQFF TGTGCCAGCAGCGGAGGACTAGCGGGACGATACAATGAGCAGTTCTTC TRBJ2-1 - TRBD2 TRBV12-3/TRBV12-4
CASSFDFDGYTF TGTGCCAGCTCATTCGACTTCGATGGCTACACCTTC TRBJ1-2 - - TRBV18
CASSQVDSITDTQYF TGCGCCAGCAGCCAAGTAGACAGTATCACAGATACGCAGTATTTT TRBJ2-3 few - TRBV4-1
CASSFGGYGGYTF TGTGCCAGCAGTTTTGGAGGGTATGGCGGCTACACCTTC TRBJ1-2 few - TRBV27
CASSFTGQPQHF TGTGCCAGCAGCTTCACGGGACAGCCCCAGCATTTT TRBJ1-5 few - TRBV7-2
CASSLVGGGPGETQYF TGTGCCAGCAGCTTAGTTGGCGGGGGGCCCGGGGAGACCCAGTACTTC TRBJ2-5 - TRBD2 TRBV7-6
CASSLVWSSSYEQYF TGCGCCAGCAGCTTAGTTTGGAGTAGCTCCTACGAGCAGTACTTC TRBJ2-7 many - TRBV5-1
CASSLGPLLTDTQYF TGTGCCAGCTCACTGGGGCCCCTCCTCACAGATACGCAGTATTTT TRBJ2-3 few - TRBV18
CASSPLGTGGNEQFF TGTGCCAGCTCACCACTCGGGACAGGGGGCAATGAGCAGTTCTTC TRBJ2-1 - TRBD1 TRBV18
CASSMARGTEAFF TGTGCCAGTAGTATGGCCAGGGGCACTGAAGCTTTCTTT TRBJ1-1 few - TRBV19
CATGDTTNEKLFF TGTGCCACCGGAGATACAACTAATGAAAAACTGTTTTTT TRBJ1-4 - - TRBV24-1
CATSDAVGGAGRPYEQYF TGTGCCACCAGTGACGCCGTCGGAGGAGCAGGCCGACCTTACGAGCAGTACTTC TRBJ2-7 - - TRBV24-1
CSAASTSGVNEQYF TGCAGTGCTGCCTCGACTAGCGGGGTCAACGAGCAGTACTTC TRBJ2-7 - TRBD2 TRBV20-1
CAISEGQGARNEQYF TGTGCCATCAGTGAAGGACAGGGGGCTAGGAACGAGCAGTACTTC TRBJ2-7 - TRBD1 TRBV10-3
CASSRSPGTGFLTDTQYF TGTGCCAGCAGTCGGAGCCCCGGGACAGGGTTTTTAACAGATACGCAGTATTTT TRBJ2-3 few TRBD1 TRBV12-3/TRBV12-4
CASSSRQGDADGYTF TGCGCCAGCAGCTCCCGACAGGGGGATGCGGATGGCTACACCTTC TRBJ1-2 - TRBD1 TRBV5-1
CASSLDYHAEAFF TGTGCCAGCAGTCTCGACTACCACGCTGAAGCTTTCTTT TRBJ1-1 - - TRBV12-3/TRBV12-4
CATSDPRDGGNTIYF TGTGCCACCAGTGATCCCCGGGACGGTGGAAACACCATATATTTT TRBJ1-3 - - TRBV24-1
CASSPRQRFTGELFF TGCGCCAGCAGCCCCCGACAGAGATTCACCGGGGAGCTGTTTTTT TRBJ2-2 - - TRBV5-1
CASSKPGQGSTEAFF TGTGCCAGTAGTAAACCGGGACAGGGGAGCACTGAAGCTTTCTTT TRBJ1-1 few TRBD1 TRBV19
CASSPDRTGQPQHF TGTGCCAGCTCACCCGACAGGACGGGTCAGCCCCAGCATTTT TRBJ1-5 - - TRBV18